This T cell receptor (beta chain) emerged from a study of blood T cell repertoires in COVID-19. Study as a whole: There were acute and convalescent COVID-19 samples, and they came from the United States, Italy and Spain. PBMCs, B-cell-depleted T cells, or T cells were the source of the cDNA or gDNA that made up the material.

The germline V gene has CDR1 SEHNR and CDR2 FQNEAQ (reference sequence). The length of the CDR3 is 13 residues. V lost 3 bases, J lost 1 base, and 6 bases lay in between. Data came from immunoSEQ multiplex PCR; TCRdb stores just in-frame clones and leaves some out. The repertoire includes approximately 180,000 clones, around 79% of them detected once, and 26% sits in the top ten. J is TRBJ1-1 and V is TRBV7-9, with D possibly matching TRBD1 (5 bases). The sequencing input was peripheral blood. This clonotype originated in a woman aged 70-85 years with acute or convalescent COVID-19. CDR3 residues: CASSLGQNTEAFF. The CDR3 nucleotides are TGTGCCAGCAGCTTGGGGCAGAACACTGAAGCTTTCTTT.